The clone carrying this T cell receptor (beta chain) turned up a few times. This sample is drawn from a study of beta chain features in type 1 diabetes. Trimming removed 2 bases from V and 0 bases from J; junction bases left unmatched: 9. The CDR3 extends over 18 amino acids. Per germline, CDR1 PRHDT and CDR2 FYEKMQ (reference sequence). Expressed TCRB transcripts were sequenced, since all the RNA that had been isolated was reverse transcribed. Sequenced by immunoSEQ multiplex PCR; TCRdb stores in-frame clones only, minus some. Of hundreds of thousands of clones in the sample, around 65% were seen once.

The receptor's source is a man aged 30-40 years in good health. The specimen sequenced was naive CD4+ T cells from blood. This chain links TRBV13 with TRBJ2-1, with 8 bases fitting TRBD2. Here the CDR3 DNA reads TGTGCCAGCAGCTTATACGCGGGGGGCCAGAGCTCCTACAATGAGCAGTTCTTC. Translated: CASSLYAGGQSSYNEQFF.